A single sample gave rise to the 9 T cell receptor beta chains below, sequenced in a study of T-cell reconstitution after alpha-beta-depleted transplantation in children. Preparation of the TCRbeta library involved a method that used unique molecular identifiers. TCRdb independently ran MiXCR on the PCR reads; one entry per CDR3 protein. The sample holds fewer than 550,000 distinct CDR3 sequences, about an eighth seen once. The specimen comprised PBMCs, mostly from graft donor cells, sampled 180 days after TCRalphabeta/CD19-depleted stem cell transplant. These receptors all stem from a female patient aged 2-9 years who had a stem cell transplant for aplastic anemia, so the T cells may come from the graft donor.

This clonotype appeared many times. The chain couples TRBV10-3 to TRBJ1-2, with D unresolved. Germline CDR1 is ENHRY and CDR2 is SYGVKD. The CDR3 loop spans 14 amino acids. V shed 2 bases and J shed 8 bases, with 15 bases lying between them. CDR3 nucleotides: TGTGCCATCAGTGAGGGGTCCCAAGGATACGGCTACACCTTC. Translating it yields CAISEGSQGYGYTF.

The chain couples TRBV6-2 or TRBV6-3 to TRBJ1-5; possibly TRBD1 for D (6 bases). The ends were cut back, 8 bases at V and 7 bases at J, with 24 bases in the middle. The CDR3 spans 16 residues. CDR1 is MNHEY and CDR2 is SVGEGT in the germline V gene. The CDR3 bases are TGTGCCAGCCTGGGCGTGGACAGCCGGGGAGGGCAGCCCCAGCATTTT. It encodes CASLGVDSRGGQPQHF.

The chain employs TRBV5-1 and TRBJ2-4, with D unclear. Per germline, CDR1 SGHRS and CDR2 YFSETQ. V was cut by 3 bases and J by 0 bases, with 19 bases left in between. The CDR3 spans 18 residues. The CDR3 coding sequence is TGCGCCAGCAGCTCCAACCCATATGGCGGAGTAGCCAAAAACATTCAGTACTTC. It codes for CASSSNPYGGVAKNIQYF.

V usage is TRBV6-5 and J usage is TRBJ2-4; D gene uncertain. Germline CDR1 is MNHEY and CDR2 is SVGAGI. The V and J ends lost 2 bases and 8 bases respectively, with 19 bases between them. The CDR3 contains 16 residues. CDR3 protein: CASSYTSRTRPDIQYF. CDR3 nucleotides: TGTGCCAGCAGTTACACATCCCGGACCCGTCCGGACATTCAGTACTTC.

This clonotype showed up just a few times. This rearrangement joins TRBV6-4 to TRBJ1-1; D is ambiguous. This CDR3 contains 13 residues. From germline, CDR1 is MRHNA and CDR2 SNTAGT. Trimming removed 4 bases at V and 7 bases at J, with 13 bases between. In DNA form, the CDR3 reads TGTGCCAGCAGTGTCAGCAAGGGAAGTGAAGCTTTCTTT. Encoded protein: CASSVSKGSEAFF.

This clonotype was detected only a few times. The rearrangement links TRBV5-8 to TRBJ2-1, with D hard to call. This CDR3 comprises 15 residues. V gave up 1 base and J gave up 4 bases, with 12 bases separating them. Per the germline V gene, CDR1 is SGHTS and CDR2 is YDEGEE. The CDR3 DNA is TGTGCCAGCAGCTTGACCAAGGACCCGTACAATGAGCAGTTCTTC. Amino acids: CASSLTKDPYNEQFF.

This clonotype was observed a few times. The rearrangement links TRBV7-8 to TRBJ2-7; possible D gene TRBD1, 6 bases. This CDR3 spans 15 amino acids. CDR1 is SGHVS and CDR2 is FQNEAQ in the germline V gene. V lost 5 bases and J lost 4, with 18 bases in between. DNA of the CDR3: TGTGCCAGCAGCCCCAGGGGACCCCCGGGTTACGAGCAGTACGTC. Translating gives CASSPRGPPGYEQYV.

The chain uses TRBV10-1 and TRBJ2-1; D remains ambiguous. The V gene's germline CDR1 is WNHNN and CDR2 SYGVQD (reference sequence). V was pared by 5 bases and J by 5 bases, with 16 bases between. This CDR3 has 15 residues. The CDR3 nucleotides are TGCGCCAGCAGTTCGTCACCCTCCCGCAACAATGAGCAGTTCTTC. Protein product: CASSSSPSRNNEQFF.

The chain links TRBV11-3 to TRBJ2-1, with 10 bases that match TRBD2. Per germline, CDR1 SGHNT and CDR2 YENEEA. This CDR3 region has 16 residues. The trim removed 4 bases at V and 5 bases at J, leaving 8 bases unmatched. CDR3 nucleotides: TGTGCCAGCAGCTACTTCGGACTAGCGGATAACAATGAGCAGTTCTTC. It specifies CASSYFGLADNNEQFF. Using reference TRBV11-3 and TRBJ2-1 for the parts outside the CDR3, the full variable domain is EAGVVQSPRYKIIEKKQPVAFWCNPISGHNTLYWYLQNLGQGPELLIRYENEEAVDDSQLPKDRFSAERLKGVDSTLKIQPAELGDSAVYLCASSYFGLADNNEQFFGPGTRLTVL.